This entry lists 16 T cell receptor beta chains sequenced from one sample in a study of blood T cell repertoires in COVID-19. Assay: immunoSEQ multiplex PCR; the TCRdb copy retains only in-frame clones and omits some. The sample includes around 190,000 clones, less than 85% of them seen just once. The sequenced sample was peripheral blood. The receptors derive from a human donor in a cohort sampled during active COVID-19.

This clone was observed a single time. V usage is TRBV7-9 and J usage is TRBJ1-3; D is possibly TRBD1 (5 bases). V gave up 3 bases and J gave up 0 bases, with 9 bases separating them. Germline V gene lookup returns CDR1 SEHNR and CDR2 FQNEAQ (reference sequence). The length of the CDR3 is 15 residues. DNA for the CDR3: TGTGCCAGCAGCTTCCAGGGCTACTCTGGAAACACCATATATTTT. It encodes CASSFQGYSGNTIYF.

The rearrangement uses TRBV5-1 and TRBJ1-4; TRBD1 matches 8 bases. CDR3 length: 16 amino acids. Trimming cost V 5 bases and J 2 bases; bases outside gene matches: 8. From germline, CDR1 is SGHRS and CDR2 YFSETQ. Here the CDR3 DNA reads TGCGCCAGCAGGCAATCAGGGGGCTCTACTAATGAAAAACTGTTTTTT. Amino acid sequence: CASRQSGGSTNEKLFF. Variable domain in full (rest from reference TRBV5-1 and TRBJ1-4): KAGVTQTPRYLIKTRGQQVTLSCSPISGHRSVSWYQQTPGQGLQFLFEYFSETQRNKGNFPGRFSGRQFSNSRSEMNVSTLELGDSALYLCASRQSGGSTNEKLFFGSGTQLSVL.

V and J are TRBV6-5 and TRBJ2-2, with 7 bases that match TRBD2. Trimming cost V 10 bases and J 7 bases; bases outside gene matches: 15. Germline V gene data show CDR1 as MNHEY and CDR2 as SVGAGI. The CDR3 is 15 amino acids. This CDR3 is CATGALGGSDGELFF. DNA for the CDR3: TGTGCCACGGGAGCCTTGGGGGGGTCGGACGGGGAGCTGTTTTTT.

The chain recombines TRBV27 with TRBJ1-5, with D possibly matching TRBD1 (5 bases). V was trimmed by 3 bases and J by 0 bases, leaving 9 bases between them. Germline-derived CDR1 and CDR2 are MNHEY and SMNVEV (reference sequence). The CDR3 covers 15 residues. CDR3 amino acids: CASSFSRVSNQPQHF. In DNA, the CDR3 is TGTGCCAGCAGTTTTTCCAGGGTTAGCAATCAGCCCCAGCATTTT.

This clone was observed a handful of times. The chain couples TRBV6-4 to TRBJ2-7; TRBD1 matches at 10 bases. V was pared by 3 bases and J by 11 bases, with 10 bases of the junction left unmatched. Germline V gives CDR1 MRHNA, CDR2 SNTAGT. This CDR3 spans 14 amino acids. This CDR3 reads CASSEQGQGPWEYF. CDR3 DNA: TGTGCCAGCAGTGAGCAGGGACAGGGGCCGTGGGAGTACTTC.

The CDR3 here is CASSEEPAGGETQYF. CDR3 nucleotides: TGTGCCAGCAGTGAAGAGCCAGCGGGGGGTGAGACCCAGTACTTC. The V and J genes are TRBV6-1 and TRBJ2-5; TRBD2 agrees at 9 bases. Germline assignment: CDR1 MNHNS and CDR2 SASEGT. This CDR3 has 15 amino acids. The J segment lost 5 bases and the V segment lost 1 base, leaving 5 bases of the junction unmatched.

The chain carries TRBV27 and TRBJ1-2, with TRBD1 identical over 7 bases. This CDR3 is built from 13 residues. V was pared by 5 bases and J by 5 bases, with 5 bases of the junction left unmatched. Germline V gene sequence: CDR1 MNHEY, CDR2 SMNVEV (reference sequence). CDR3 in DNA: TGTGCCAGCAGTCCCGGGACAGATTATGGCTACACCTTC. Protein sequence: CASSPGTDYGYTF.

V gene TRBV5-6 combines with J gene TRBJ2-3; 10 bases match TRBD1. The CDR3 is 15 amino acids. Germline loops: CDR1 SGHDT, CDR2 YYEEEE. J was trimmed by 5 bases and V by 3 bases; bases with no gene match: 6. The CDR3 coding sequence is TGTGCCAGCAGCTCCACCGGGACAGGGGTAGATACGCAGTATTTT. Amino acid sequence: CASSSTGTGVDTQYF. Complete variable domain (other parts from reference TRBV5-6 and TRBJ2-3): DAGVTQSPTHLIKTRGQQVTLRCSPKSGHDTVSWYQQALGQGPQFIFQYYEEEERQRGNFPDRFSGHQFPNYSSELNVNALLLGDSALYLCASSSTGTGVDTQYFGPGTRLTVL.

Here the CDR3 reads CASSQTRDNEAFF. The CDR3 nucleotides are TGTGCCAGCAGCCAAACCCGTGACAATGAAGCTTTCTTT. The chain recombines TRBV7-3 with TRBJ1-1; unclear D gene. The CDR3 extends over 13 amino acids. Germline V CDR1 and CDR2: SGHTA, FQGTGA. The V end was cut by 5 bases, the J end by 7 bases, with 14 bases between. The complete variable domain, with remaining parts taken from reference TRBV7-3 and TRBJ1-1, reads GAGVSQTPSNKVTEKGKYVELRCDPISGHTALYWYRQSLGQGPEFLIYFQGTGAADDSGLPNDRFFAVRPEGSVSTLKIQRTERGDSAVYLCASSQTRDNEAFFGQGTRLTVV.

This chain joins TRBV27 and TRBJ1-1, with TRBD1 matching over 7 bases. Looked up from germline, CDR1 is MNHEY and CDR2 is SMNVEV (reference sequence). The CDR3 has 14 amino acids. V lost 2 bases and J lost 5; bases outside the gene matches: 5. The CDR3: CASSLLQGRTEAFF. In DNA form, the CDR3 reads TGTGCCAGCAGTTTACTACAGGGGAGAACTGAAGCTTTCTTT.

The chain uses TRBV12-3 or TRBV12-4 and TRBJ1-2, with D possibly matching TRBD1 (5 bases). This CDR3 region has 12 residues. V was pared by 3 bases and J by 8 bases, with 10 bases between. CDR3 bases: TGTGCCAGCAGTTTTGGGGCTGAGGGCTACACCTTC. This encodes CASSFGAEGYTF.

A single count supports this clone. J is TRBJ1-6 and V is TRBV5-6, with TRBD1 as a possible D gene (5 bases). Germline CDR1 SGHDT, CDR2 YYEEEE. Between the trimmed V and J ends, which lost 3 bases and 6 bases, there was a span of 10 bases. The CDR3 spans 14 residues. CDR3 region: CASSWTTVNSPLHF. DNA for the CDR3: TGTGCCAGCAGCTGGACGACAGTTAATTCACCCCTCCACTTT.

The V and J genes are TRBV10-3 and TRBJ2-4, with D maybe TRBD2 (6 bases). Germline CDR1 reads ENHRY; CDR2 reads SYGVKD. The V end lost 0 bases, the J end lost 3 bases, and 9 bases lay between the germline ends. The CDR3 extends over 15 amino acids. Written as DNA, the CDR3 is TGTGCCATCAGTGAGTCGGCGGGGCTCAAAAACATTCAGTACTTC. This gives the protein CAISESAGLKNIQYF.

The chain uses TRBV5-1 and TRBJ2-7; D not resolved. In germline, CDR1 is SGHRS, CDR2 YFSETQ. Between the trimmed V and J ends, which lost 0 bases and 2 bases, there was a span of 9 bases. The CDR3 is 14 residues long. CDR3 protein: CASSLGQAAYEQYF. In nucleotides, the CDR3 is TGCGCCAGCAGCTTGGGTCAGGCTGCCTACGAGCAGTACTTC. The complete variable domain, with remaining parts taken from reference TRBV5-1 and TRBJ2-7, reads KAGVTQTPRYLIKTRGQQVTLSCSPISGHRSVSWYQQTPGQGLQFLFEYFSETQRNKGNFPGRFSGRQFSNSRSEMNVSTLELGDSALYLCASSLGQAAYEQYFGPGTRLTVT.

The chain combines TRBV2 with TRBJ1-5, with D perhaps matching TRBD1 (5 bases). The CDR3 is 15 amino acids. V was cut by 3 bases and J by 4 bases, with 13 bases left in between. The germline gives CDR1 SNHLY, CDR2 FYNNEI. The CDR3 reads CASSDEWGGNQPQHF. The CDR3 region has the DNA TGTGCCAGCAGTGACGAATGGGGGGGAAATCAGCCCCAGCATTTT. The variable domain in full, completed from reference TRBV2 and TRBJ1-5, reads EPEVTQTPSHQVTQMGQEVILRCVPISNHLYFYWYRQILGQKVEFLVSFYNNEISEKSEIFDDQFSVERPDGSNFTLKIRSTKLEDSAMYFCASSDEWGGNQPQHFGDGTRLSIL.

The chain couples TRBV10-2 to TRBJ2-4, with no clear D. The CDR3 is 14 amino acids. Germline lookup yields CDR1 WSHSY and CDR2 SAAADI. Trimming took 3 bases from V and 0 from J, leaving 6 bases between them. This CDR3 is CASSDPIAKNIQYF. In nucleotides, the CDR3 is TGCGCCAGCAGTGACCCTATAGCCAAAAACATTCAGTACTTC.